This T cell receptor beta chain was found in a study of vaccination and CD4 T cells after COVID-19. Treatment of the sample: approximately nine-day PBMC culture with coronavirus spike peptide pools or control peptides (ViraFEST assay). About this clonotype itself: The antigen remains undetermined.

Sequence data for DNA of cultured CD4+ T cells were generated by the Oncomine TCR Beta short-read assay. TCRdb re-called the PCR reads through MiXCR, storing one row per CDR3 protein. This sample has more than 9,500 distinct CDR3 sequences, with 35% to 50% found just once. This CDR3 region has 15 residues. In germline, CDR1 is MDHEN, CDR2 SYDVKM. V lost 5 bases and J 1 base, leaving 12 bases between the germline ends. The chain is built from TRBV28 and TRBJ1-5; tentatively, D is TRBD1 (5 bases). This TCR was recovered from a human donor who had recovered from COVID-19. Sequenced material: CD4+ T cells from blood, cultured in vitro. The CDR3 loop is CASSPQGTSNQPQHF. CDR3 nucleotide sequence: TGTGCCAGCAGTCCGCAGGGTACCAGCAATCAGCCCCAGCATTTT.